This T cell receptor beta chain was captured in a study of blood T cell repertoires in COVID-19. Study-wide context: The cDNA or gDNA used as material had been derived from T cells, B-cell-depleted T cells, or PBMCs.

The data were produced by immunoSEQ multiplex PCR, yet TCRdb's version contains in-frame clones alone and is incomplete. In the table there are some 190,000 clones, roughly 80% of which are singletons. Adults between about 18 and 95 years of age took part from under 30 US areas. The recovered donors of Cohort 3 showed two negative PCRs, clearance, or symptom resolution. Germline V gene data show CDR1 as LNHDA and CDR2 as SQIVND (reference sequence). The CDR3 is 15 residues long. Trimming removed 4 bases from V and 2 bases from J; junction bases left unmatched: 5. The receptor comes from a woman between 25 and 40 years old who had recovered from COVID-19. The sample comprised PBMCs or T cells enriched from blood (not recorded which). V usage is TRBV19 and J usage is TRBJ2-3; 8 bases match TRBD1. DNA of the CDR3: TGTGCCAGTAGTACTGGACAGGGCCCCACAGATACGCAGTATTTT. Its translation: CASSTGQGPTDTQYF. Together with reference TRBV19 and TRBJ2-3, the CDR3 gives the full variable domain: DGGITQSPKYLFRKEGQNVTLSCEQNLNHDAMYWYRQDPGQGLRLIYYSQIVNDFQKGDIAEGYSVSREKKESFPLTVTSAQKNPTAFYLCASSTGQGPTDTQYFGPGTRLTVL.